This T cell receptor beta chain was identified in a study of sequential checkpoint blockade in melanoma. The treatment here: randomized to nivolumab then ipilimumab (arm A) or the reverse (arm B). Patients had received no earlier DNA-damaging chemotherapy. Sorted cells were live CD3+CD8+, lacking CD19 and CD56, from PBMCs. In its sample, this clone was seen once. Produced via immunoSEQ multiplex PCR; TCRdb's table is partial and in-frame only. The sample lists fewer than 50,000 clones; approximately 91% were seen once. Germline V CDR1 and CDR2: SGDLS, YYNGEE. V was clipped by 1 base and J by 0 bases; unmatched bases: 1. There are 17 residues in the CDR3.

This sample comprised CD8+ T cells sorted from blood (inferred from file names), obtained from a patient given nivolumab and ipilimumab in sequence. The sequence came from a human donor with melanoma. This sequence joins TRBV9 and TRBJ2-1; 13 nucleotides agree with TRBD2. The CDR3 DNA sequence: TGTGCCAGCAGCGTAAGGACTAGCGGGAGCTCCTACAATGAGCAGTTCTTC. This encodes CASSVRTSGSSYNEQFF.